This T cell receptor beta chain originates from a study of T cell repertoires in MIS-A myocarditis (dated by TCRdb to between 2021 and 2024). On this clone itself: Its antigen is not yet known. No clone much larger than this one lies a single base away; base qualities are absent.

The QIAamp DNA FFPE kit was used to extract genomic DNA from formalin-fixed paraffin-embedded autopsy tissue. Deletion took 0 bases off V and 1 base off J, with a span of 7 bases between the germline ends. The CDR3 runs 14 amino acids, cysteine and phenylalanine included. Only CDR3 DNA remains: 42 bases, in frame from the first base. The germline V gene specifies SGHDT as CDR1 and YYEEEE as CDR2. TCRbeta CDR3 regions were amplified by the immunoSEQ bias-controlled multiplex PCR and were subjected to high-throughput sequencing. In the paper's pipeline: CDR3 sequences were collapsed and filtered with the immunoSEQ vendor pipeline, and the abundance and frequency of each unique TCRbeta CDR3 were thereby quantified. Using a 90% global sequence identity threshold, CD-HIT clustered dominant CDR3 amino acid sequences together with SARS-CoV-2-specific ImmuneCODE TCRbeta sequences. Clones with frequencies of 0.1 to 1 were classed as hyperexpanded, and 0.01 to 0.1 as large. MiXCR was used to confirm CDR3 amino acid sequences and V and J gene assignments of dominant clones. The R stringdist package was used to compute Levenshtein distances between the patient clonotypes and the ImmuneCODE hits. In its TCRdb copy, this immuneACCESS table keeps in-frame sequences only and misses some clones. Where compared with another copy, unresolved V genes explain less than half of these, and the others have no known cause. D and trimming were read from the DNA, whereas the V and J calls and clone size are those reported in that table. This sample has 9,500 to 12,000 clones in its table, and around 88% of those were observed once. Just over 2% of the sample rests with the top ten.

The chain is encoded by TRBV5-6 joined to TRBJ1-2; the D segment cannot be called with confidence. This sequence originates from a man aged 18 to 35 with fulminant myocarditis from multisystem inflammatory syndrome in adults (MIS-A) after COVID-19. The material sequenced was thoracic lymph node tissue obtained at autopsy. The DNA sequence follows: TGTGCCAGCAGCTTGGCCCGATATAACTATGGCTACACCTTC. Its translation reads: CASSLARYNYGYTF.